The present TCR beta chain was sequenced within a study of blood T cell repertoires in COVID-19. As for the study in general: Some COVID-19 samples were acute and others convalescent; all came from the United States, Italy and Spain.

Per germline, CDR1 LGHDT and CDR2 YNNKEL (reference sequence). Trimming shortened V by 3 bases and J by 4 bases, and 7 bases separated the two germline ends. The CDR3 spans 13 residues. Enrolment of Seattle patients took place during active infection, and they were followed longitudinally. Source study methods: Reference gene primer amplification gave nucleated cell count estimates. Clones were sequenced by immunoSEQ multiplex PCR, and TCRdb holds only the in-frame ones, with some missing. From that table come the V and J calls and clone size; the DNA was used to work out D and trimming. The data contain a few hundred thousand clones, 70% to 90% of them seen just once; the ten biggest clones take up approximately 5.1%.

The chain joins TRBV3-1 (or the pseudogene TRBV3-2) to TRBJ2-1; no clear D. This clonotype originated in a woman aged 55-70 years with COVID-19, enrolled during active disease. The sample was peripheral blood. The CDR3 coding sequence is TGTGCCAGCAGCCACGGCGGATACAATGAGCAGTTCTTC. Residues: CASSHGGYNEQFF.